A single sample is the source of the 6 T cell receptor beta chains below, sequenced in a study of graft-versus-host responses after intestinal transplantation. Clones were read by immunoSEQ multiplex PCR, and TCRdb kept only the in-frame ones, dropping some. The sample includes under 150,000 clones, 95% of them seen just once. Antigens of these TCRs are unknown. This material consisted of unstimulated CD8+ T cells sorted from spleen or lymph node cells, taken before intestinal transplant. The receptors shown here come from a human donor who received an intestinal transplant.

This clone was counted once. V gene TRBV7-3 combines with J gene TRBJ2-3; 12 bases are a match to TRBD2. CDR1 is SGHTA and CDR2 is FQGTGA in the germline V gene. CDR3 size: 18 residues. The ends lost 2 bases at V and 2 bases at J; junction bases unmatched: 8. CDR3 sequence reads: CASSLGGTSGPSTDTQYF. As DNA, the CDR3 is TGTGCCAGCAGCTTAGGAGGGACTAGCGGGCCCTCCACAGATACGCAGTATTTT.

This clone was recorded once. The chain carries TRBV11-2 and TRBJ2-7, with TRBD2 matching over 11 bases. The CDR3 spans 19 residues. V trimming: 5 bases; J trimming: 0 bases; junction bases outside the gene matches: 15. CDR1 is SGHAT, CDR2 FQNNGV, per germline. The CDR3 is CASSPGASGRFPSSYEQYF. CDR3 in DNA: TGTGCCAGCAGCCCCGGGGCTAGCGGGAGGTTTCCTAGCTCCTACGAGCAGTACTTC. The variable domain in full, with the rest retrieved from reference TRBV11-2 and TRBJ2-7, is EAGVAQSPRYKIIEKRQSVAFWCNPISGHATLYWYQQILGQGPKLLIQFQNNGVVDDSQLPKDRFSAERLKGVDSTLKIQPAKLEDSAVYLCASSPGASGRFPSSYEQYFGPGTRLTVT.

The rearrangement links TRBV27 to TRBJ1-1, with 7 bases that match TRBD1. Germline V gene lookup returns CDR1 MNHEY and CDR2 SMNVEV (reference sequence). The CDR3 runs 15 residues. Unmatched junction bases numbered 5, after V lost 3 bases and J lost 1 base. Written as DNA, the CDR3 is TGTGCCAGCAGTTTTTGGAGACAGGGGAACACTGAAGCTTTCTTT. Translation gives CASSFWRQGNTEAFF.

The gene calls are TRBV14 and TRBJ2-7; no reliable D call. CDR1 is SGHDN and CDR2 is FVKESK in the germline V gene. This CDR3 region has 14 residues. V lost 1 base and J 3 bases, leaving 10 bases between the germline ends. The CDR3 sequence: CASSQGQVLYEQYF. In DNA form, the CDR3 reads TGTGCCAGCAGCCAAGGGCAGGTGCTCTACGAGCAGTACTTC.

This clone was picked up one time. The gene calls are TRBV30 and TRBJ2-7, with 10 positions matching TRBD2. The germline V gene encodes CDR1 GTSNPN and CDR2 SVGIG (reference sequence). The CDR3 sequence is 15 residues long. Losses at the gene ends were 0 bases for V and 9 bases for J; bases not matched to a gene: 11. The CDR3 loop is CAWSVRASGSKVQYF. CDR3 nucleotide sequence: TGTGCCTGGAGTGTACGGGCTAGCGGGAGTAAGGTGCAGTACTTC.

The rearrangement links TRBV13 to TRBJ2-1; D is unresolved. Deletions cut 5 bases from V and 6 bases from J, with 17 bases between. The V gene's germline CDR1 is PRHDT and CDR2 FYEKMQ (reference sequence). This CDR3 has 15 amino acids. CDR3 loop: CASSLRAYNFNEQFF. Written as DNA, the CDR3 is TGTGCCAGCAGCCTTCGGGCGTACAACTTCAATGAGCAGTTCTTC.